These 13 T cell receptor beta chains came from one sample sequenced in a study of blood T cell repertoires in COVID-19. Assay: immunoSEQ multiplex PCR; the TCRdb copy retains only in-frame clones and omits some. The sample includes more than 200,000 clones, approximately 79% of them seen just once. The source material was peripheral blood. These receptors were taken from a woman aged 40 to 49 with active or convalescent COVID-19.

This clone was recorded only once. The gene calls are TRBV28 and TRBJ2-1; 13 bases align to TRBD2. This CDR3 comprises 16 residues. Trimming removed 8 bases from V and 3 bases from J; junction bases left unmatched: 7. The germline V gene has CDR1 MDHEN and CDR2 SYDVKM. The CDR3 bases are TGTGCCAGCTCCCGACTAGCGGGGGGAAACTACAATGAGCAGTTCTTC. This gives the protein CASSRLAGGNYNEQFF.

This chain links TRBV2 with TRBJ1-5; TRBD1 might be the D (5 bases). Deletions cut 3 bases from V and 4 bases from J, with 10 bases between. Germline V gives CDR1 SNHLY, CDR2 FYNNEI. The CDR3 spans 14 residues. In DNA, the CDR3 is TGTGCCAGCAGTGATATCGGGGGGAATCAGCCCCAGCATTTT. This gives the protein CASSDIGGNQPQHF.

The CDR3 DNA follows: TGCGCCAGCAGCTTAACGAGGGGACTGGCCTACAATGAGCAGTTCTTC. Protein: CASSLTRGLAYNEQFF. The chain couples TRBV5-1 to TRBJ2-1, with D possibly TRBD2 on 6 matching bases. The CDR3 spans 16 residues. Trimming took off 2 bases at V and 2 bases at J, with 14 bases between the two ends. Germline V gene sequence: CDR1 SGHRS, CDR2 YFSETQ.

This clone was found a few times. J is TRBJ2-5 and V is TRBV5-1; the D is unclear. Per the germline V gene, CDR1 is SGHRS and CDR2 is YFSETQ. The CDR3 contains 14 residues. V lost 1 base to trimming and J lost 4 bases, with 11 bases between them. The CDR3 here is CASSLNPGIETQYF. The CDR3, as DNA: TGCGCCAGCAGCTTGAACCCAGGCATAGAGACCCAGTACTTC.

For the CDR3, the DNA is TGCAGCGTTGTCGATCCCCGGGACAGGGGCCTTGAAGCTTTCTTT. It translates to CSVVDPRDRGLEAFF. The chain couples TRBV29-1 to TRBJ1-1; 10 positions match TRBD1. The CDR3 runs to 15 residues. Looked up from germline, CDR1 is SQVTM and CDR2 is ANQGSEA. V was pared by 4 bases and J by 7 bases, with 12 bases of the junction left unmatched. Complete variable domain (other parts from reference TRBV29-1 and TRBJ1-1): SAVISQKPSRDICQRGTSLTIQCQVDSQVTMMFWYRQQPGQSLTLIATANQGSEATYESGFVIDKFPISRPNLTFSTLTVSNMSPEDSSIYLCSVVDPRDRGLEAFFGQGTRLTVV.

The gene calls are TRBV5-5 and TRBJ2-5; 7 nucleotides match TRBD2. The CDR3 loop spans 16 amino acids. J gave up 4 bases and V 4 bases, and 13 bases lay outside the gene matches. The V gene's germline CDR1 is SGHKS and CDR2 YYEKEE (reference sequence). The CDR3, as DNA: TGTGCCAGCAGCGCCGGATCACTGGGGGGGGTAGAGACCCAGTACTTC. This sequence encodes CASSAGSLGGVETQYF.

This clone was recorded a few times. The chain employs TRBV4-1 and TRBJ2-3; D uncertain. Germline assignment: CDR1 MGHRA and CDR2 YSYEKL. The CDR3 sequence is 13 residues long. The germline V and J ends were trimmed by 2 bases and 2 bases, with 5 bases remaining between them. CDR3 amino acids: CASSQHFTDTQYF. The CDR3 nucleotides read TGCGCCAGCAGCCAACATTTCACAGATACGCAGTATTTT.

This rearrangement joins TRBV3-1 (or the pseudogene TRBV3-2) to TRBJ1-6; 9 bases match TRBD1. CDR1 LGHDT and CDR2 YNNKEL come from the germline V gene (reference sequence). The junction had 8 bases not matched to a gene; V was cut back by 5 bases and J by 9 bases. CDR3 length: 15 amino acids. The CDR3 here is CASSELQGAASPLHF. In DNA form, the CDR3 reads TGTGCCAGCAGCGAATTACAGGGGGCGGCTTCACCCCTCCACTTT.

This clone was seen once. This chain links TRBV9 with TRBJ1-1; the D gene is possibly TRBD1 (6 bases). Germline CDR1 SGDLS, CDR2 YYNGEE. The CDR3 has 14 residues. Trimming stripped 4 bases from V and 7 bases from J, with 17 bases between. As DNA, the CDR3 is TGTGCCAGCAGCTCGGCGGCAGGGGACGTTGAAGCTTTCTTT. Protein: CASSSAAGDVEAFF.

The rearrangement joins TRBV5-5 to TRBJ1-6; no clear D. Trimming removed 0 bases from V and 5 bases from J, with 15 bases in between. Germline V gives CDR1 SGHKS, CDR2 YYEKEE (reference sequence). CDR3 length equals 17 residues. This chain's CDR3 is CASSLDNWKRDNSPLHF. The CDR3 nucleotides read TGTGCCAGCAGCTTGGATAATTGGAAGAGGGATAATTCACCCCTCCACTTT.

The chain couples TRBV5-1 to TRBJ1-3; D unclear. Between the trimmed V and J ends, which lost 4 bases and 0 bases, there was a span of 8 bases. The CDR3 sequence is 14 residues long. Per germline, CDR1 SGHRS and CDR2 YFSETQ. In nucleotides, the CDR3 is TGCGCCAGCAGCAGCGGTGACTCTGGAAACACCATATATTTT. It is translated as CASSSGDSGNTIYF.

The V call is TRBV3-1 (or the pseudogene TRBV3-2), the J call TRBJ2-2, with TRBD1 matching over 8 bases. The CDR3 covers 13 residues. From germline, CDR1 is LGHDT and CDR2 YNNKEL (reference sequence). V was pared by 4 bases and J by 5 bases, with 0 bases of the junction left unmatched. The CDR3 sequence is CASSRDRTGELFF. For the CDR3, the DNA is TGTGCCAGCAGCCGGGACAGGACCGGGGAGCTGTTTTTT.

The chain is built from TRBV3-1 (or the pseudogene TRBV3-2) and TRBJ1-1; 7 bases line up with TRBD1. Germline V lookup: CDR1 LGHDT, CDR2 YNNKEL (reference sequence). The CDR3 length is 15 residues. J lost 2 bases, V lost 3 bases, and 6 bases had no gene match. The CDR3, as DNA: TGTGCCAGCAGCCATACGGGACAGATAAACACTGAAGCTTTCTTT. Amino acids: CASSHTGQINTEAFF.